Below are 22 T cell receptor beta chains sequenced from a single sample in a study of sequential checkpoint blockade in melanoma. Treatment described: randomized to nivolumab then ipilimumab (arm A) or the reverse (arm B). This table comes from immunoSEQ multiplex PCR, and its TCRdb copy is limited to in-frame clones, with some not included. The sample holds 21,000 or so clones; about four fifths are singletons and the top ten take roughly a tenth. The sample here was CD8+ T cells sorted from blood (inferred from file names), taken from a patient given nivolumab and ipilimumab in sequence. These TCRs come from a human donor with melanoma.

J is TRBJ2-2 and V is TRBV4-2, with D tentatively TRBD2 (6 bases). CDR1 and CDR2 (germline): LGHNA, YNFKEQ. V dropped 1 base and J dropped 4 bases, with 19 bases sitting between them. The CDR3 totals 18 residues. The CDR3 loop is CASSQGFPGEDLTGELFF. The DNA of the CDR3 is TGTGCCAGCAGCCAAGGTTTTCCGGGAGAGGACCTCACCGGGGAGCTGTTTTTT.

The V call is TRBV9, the J call TRBJ1-2; 8 bases agree with TRBD1. The CDR3 has 14 residues. Germline loops: CDR1 SGDLS, CDR2 YYNGEE. V shed 2 bases and J 7 bases; nucleotides not matched to a gene: 7. CDR3 residues: CASSVGRTGIGYTF. The CDR3 nucleotides read TGTGCCAGCAGCGTCGGGAGGACAGGGATTGGCTACACCTTC. The full variable domain, completed using reference TRBV9 and TRBJ1-2, is DSGVTQTPKHLITATGQRVTLRCSPRSGDLSVYWYQQSLDQGLQFLIQYYNGEERAKGNILERFSAQQFPDLHSELNLSSLELGDSALYFCASSVGRTGIGYTFGSGTRLTVV.

The chain joins TRBV11-2 to TRBJ2-3; 9 bases are a match to TRBD2. The CDR3 length is 18 residues. The V segment lost 1 base and the J segment 3 bases; nucleotides outside the gene matches: 11. Germline CDR1 reads SGHAT; CDR2 reads FQNNGV. CDR3 protein: CASSLVLAGPGGTDTQYF. DNA for the CDR3: TGTGCCAGCAGCTTAGTGCTAGCGGGACCAGGGGGGACAGATACGCAGTATTTT.

The chain employs TRBV4-1 and TRBJ1-2; TRBD1 agrees at 8 bases. V shed 0 bases, J shed 8 bases, and the junction held 11 bases outside the gene matches. CDR1 and CDR2 (germline): MGHRA, YSYEKL. CDR3 length: 16 amino acids. The CDR3 coding sequence is TGCGCCAGCAGCCAAGACCCGACAGGGGATTCTGAGGGCTACACCTTC. It is translated as CASSQDPTGDSEGYTF.

In this sample, this clone turned up once. V gene TRBV28 combines with J gene TRBJ2-7, with 7 nucleotides matching TRBD1. Per the germline V gene, CDR1 is MDHEN and CDR2 is SYDVKM. The CDR3 has 15 residues. The junction had 10 bases not matched to a gene; V was cut back by 6 bases and J by 2 bases. CDR3 sequence reads: CASSSTGVPPYEQYF. The CDR3 bases are TGTGCCAGCAGCTCAACAGGGGTACCCCCCTACGAGCAGTACTTC.

The rearrangement joins TRBV10-3 to TRBJ1-5, with no clear D. From germline, CDR1 is ENHRY and CDR2 SYGVKD. The V and J ends lost 4 bases and 8 bases respectively, with 15 bases between them. CDR3 size: 14 residues. DNA for the CDR3: TGTGCCATCAGTGCCCGCTCGGGGTATGAGCCCCAGCATTTT. Protein product: CAISARSGYEPQHF.

J is TRBJ2-7 and V is TRBV19, with 7 bases fitting TRBD2. Trimming removed 5 bases from V and 2 bases from J; junction bases left unmatched: 9. Germline CDR1 and CDR2: LNHDA and SQIVND (reference sequence). The CDR3 contains 15 residues. The CDR3 DNA is TGTGCCAGTAGTCGGGTGGAAGGACTAGCCTACGAGCAGTACTTC. It is translated as CASSRVEGLAYEQYF.

J is TRBJ1-2 and V is TRBV15; D may be TRBD1 (5 bases). The germline V gene has CDR1 LNHNV and CDR2 YYDKDF (reference sequence). Trimming took off 1 base at V and 4 bases at J, with 13 bases between the two ends. This CDR3 comprises 15 residues. The CDR3 protein is CATSRVRGAIYGYTF. The CDR3 region has the DNA TGTGCCACCAGCAGAGTAAGGGGCGCGATCTATGGCTACACCTTC. Together with reference TRBV15 and TRBJ1-2, the CDR3 gives the full variable domain: DAMVIQNPRYQVTQFGKPVTLSCSQTLNHNVMYWYQQKSSQAPKLLFHYYDKDFNNEADTPDNFQSRRPNTSFCFLDIRSPGLGDTAMYLCATSRVRGAIYGYTFGSGTRLTVV.

This chain joins TRBV5-8 and TRBJ1-3, with D possibly TRBD1 on 5 matching bases. The CDR3 runs to 14 residues. Germline assignment: CDR1 SGHTS and CDR2 YDEGEE. V was clipped by 0 bases and J by 4 bases, with 8 bases between them. CDR3 nucleotide sequence: TGTGCCAGCAGCTTGGCCAGACAGGGAAACACCATATATTTT. It translates to CASSLARQGNTIYF.

This chain links TRBV4-3 with TRBJ2-2, with TRBD1 matching 8 bases. CDR1 and CDR2 from the germline V gene are LGHNA and YSLEER. The CDR3 covers 15 residues. V shed 4 bases and J 7 bases; nucleotides not matched to a gene: 8. The chain's CDR3 is CASSRLTGVVGELFF. For the CDR3, the DNA is TGCGCCAGCAGCCGGCTGACAGGGGTTGTCGGGGAGCTGTTTTTT.

The chain is built from TRBV6-1 and TRBJ2-7; 7 bases map to TRBD1. Trimming at V came to 1 base and at J to 5 bases, leaving 8 bases not matched to a gene. Germline V CDR1 and CDR2: MNHNS, SASEGT. This CDR3 has 15 amino acids. The DNA for the CDR3 is TGTGCCAGCAGTGAAGACCCGACGGGACAGCACGAGCAGTACTTC. Translated: CASSEDPTGQHEQYF.

V and J are TRBV5-1 and TRBJ2-1, with 9 bases fitting TRBD2. Germline assignment: CDR1 SGHRS and CDR2 YFSETQ. J lost 6 bases, V lost 4 bases, and 20 bases had no gene match. CDR3 length: 19 residues. DNA of the CDR3: TGCGCCAGCAGCCCCGATGGGGGTAGCGGGAGAGTAGGTGGCAATGAGCAGTTCTTC. Its protein product is CASSPDGGSGRVGGNEQFF.

This chain connects TRBV15 to TRBJ1-5; 8 bases line up with TRBD1. CDR1 and CDR2 from the germline V gene are LNHNV and YYDKDF (reference sequence). V lost 3 bases, J lost 7 bases, and 5 bases stayed unmatched. The CDR3 has 14 amino acids. The CDR3: CATSRDRDSQPQHF. In nucleotides, the CDR3 is TGTGCCACCAGCAGGGACAGGGATTCGCAGCCCCAGCATTTT.

The chain couples TRBV7-9 to TRBJ1-2, with 7 positions matching TRBD1. Germline V gene data show CDR1 as SEHNR and CDR2 as FQNEAQ (reference sequence). J gave up 6 bases and V 5 bases, and 3 bases lay outside the gene matches. The CDR3 consists of 12 residues. CDR3 amino acids: CASSAGTDGYTF. For the CDR3, the DNA is TGTGCCAGCAGCGCCGGGACAGATGGCTACACCTTC. Full variable domain (outside the CDR3, taken from reference TRBV7-9 and TRBJ1-2): DTGVSQNPRHKITKRGQNVTFRCDPISEHNRLYWYRQTLGQGPEFLTYFQNEAQLEKSRLLSDRFSAERPKGSFSTLEIQRTEQGDSAMYLCASSAGTDGYTFGSGTRLTVV.

The rearrangement links TRBV9 to TRBJ2-3; 7 bases are a match to TRBD1. After removal of 2 bases from V and 6 bases from J, the junction contained 9 bases not matched to a gene. The germline gives CDR1 SGDLS, CDR2 YYNGEE. The CDR3 is 15 amino acids. CDR3: CASSVPRGRWDTQYF. Written as DNA, the CDR3 is TGTGCCAGCAGCGTCCCGAGGGGGCGTTGGGATACGCAGTATTTT.

V gene TRBV7-2 combines with J gene TRBJ2-7, with TRBD1 matching over 11 bases. Germline loops: CDR1 SGHTA, CDR2 FQGNSA. This CDR3 comprises 15 residues. The V gene end was trimmed by 3 bases and the J gene end by 5 bases; junction bases not matched to a gene: 6. CDR3 protein: CASSFVDRGRDEQYF. The CDR3 DNA reads as TGTGCCAGCAGCTTCGTGGACAGGGGGCGGGACGAGCAGTACTTC.

This clone was counted once. The chain recombines TRBV4-1 with TRBJ1-1, with D tentatively TRBD1 (6 bases). Between the trimmed V and J ends, which lost 4 bases and 5 bases, there was a span of 17 bases. Germline V CDR1 and CDR2: MGHRA, YSYEKL. The CDR3 contains 15 residues. The CDR3 protein is CASSPRGQGPTEAFF. The CDR3 DNA reads TGCGCCAGCAGCCCTCGAGGGCAGGGGCCTACTGAAGCTTTCTTT.

The rearrangement links TRBV9 to TRBJ2-3; TRBD1 is a possible D gene (6 bases). V gave up 2 bases and J gave up 2 bases, with 12 bases separating them. CDR3 length: 15 amino acids. The germline V gene encodes CDR1 SGDLS and CDR2 YYNGEE. In nucleotides, the CDR3 is TGTGCCAGCAGCGTCCACAGGGTCCCCACAGATACGCAGTATTTT. It is translated as CASSVHRVPTDTQYF.

The rearrangement joins TRBV6-1 to TRBJ1-2; possible D gene TRBD1, 6 bases. V was pared by 4 bases and J by 5 bases, with 17 bases between. The CDR3 contains 15 residues. CDR1 and CDR2 (germline): MNHNS, SASEGT. This CDR3 is CASSATGTTRYGYTF. The CDR3, as DNA: TGTGCCAGCAGTGCGACCGGGACAACTCGTTATGGCTACACCTTC.

This chain links TRBV30 with TRBJ2-7; tentatively, D is TRBD2 (5 bases). Germline V CDR1 and CDR2: GTSNPN, SVGIG (reference sequence). V gave up 2 bases and J gave up 9 bases, with 20 bases separating them. The CDR3 has 14 residues. The CDR3 DNA follows: TGTGCCTGGAGTTACGGAGGAGCCCCCGGCGGGCAGTACTTC. Encoded protein: CAWSYGGAPGGQYF.

This clone was picked up one time. This chain uses TRBV11-2 with TRBJ2-7, with D perhaps matching TRBD2 (5 bases). Germline assignment: CDR1 SGHAT and CDR2 FQNNGV. The CDR3 is 15 amino acids. V lost 2 bases to trimming and J lost 5 bases, with 16 bases between them. CDR3 loop: CASSLSAGVGNEQYF. CDR3 in DNA: TGTGCCAGCAGCTTAAGTGCCGGGGTTGGCAACGAGCAGTACTTC.

The rearrangement uses TRBV5-5 and TRBJ2-2, with 10 bases matching TRBD2. CDR1 and CDR2 (germline): SGHKS, YYEKEE (reference sequence). The CDR3 runs to 17 residues. The trim removed 3 bases at V and 0 bases at J, leaving 5 bases unmatched. The CDR3 spells CASSSLAGNANTGELFF. The DNA for the CDR3 is TGTGCCAGCAGCTCACTAGCGGGGAACGCGAACACCGGGGAGCTGTTTTTT.